This TCR beta chain was captured by sequencing in a study of T cell responses to AZD1222 COVID-19 vaccine (dated by TCRdb to about 2021). In the study overall: AZD1222 recipients whose second dose came at about 4 weeks and those whose second dose came at about 12 weeks were combined into one group, since spike-specific TCR depth and breadth did not differ between the two schedules. A total of 230 to 250 trial participants underwent TCR sequencing, of whom 200 to 220 had received two doses of AZD1222 and about 25 had received two doses of the MenACWY control vaccine. Trial participants were enrolled by age into 18-55, 56-69 and 70-plus year subgroups, with roughly 160, 29 and 62 TCR-sequenced participants respectively. Overall results and qualifications from the work: Spike-specific TCR breadth and depth rose significantly after two AZD1222 doses compared with day 0 and with MenACWY recipients. In the small 56-69-year group, the increase in depth fell short of significance, most likely because of low power. Epitopes outside the regions mutated in the B.1.351 and B.1.1.7 variants were reportedly recognized by nearly half of the unique spike-specific TCRs. The whole spike protein was spanned by vaccine-associated CD4 TCRs, and dominant responses were seen in regions 160-218 and 743-854. Participants were mostly white British and included more females than males, and it was suggested by the authors that clonal diversity may have been underestimated. Because no day 14 peak-response samples were available, the repertoires could be characterized only after the peak T cell response. Conclusions about previously exposed vaccinees are limited because only six or seven AZD1222 recipients were SARS-CoV-2 seropositive at baseline.

Taken with the paper, the label for time point translates to: baseline before first vaccination. Vaccinee samples were obtained from the UK trials COV001 and COV002, which included a single-blind randomized controlled phase 2/3 trial of AZD1222 (ChAdOx1 nCoV-19) in healthy adults. For TCRbeta chain sequencing, PBMC samples were collected from trial participants at day 0 and at day 28 after the second dose. CDR3 length: 16 amino acids, cysteine to phenylalanine. The retained sequence is limited to the CDR3, 48 bases, with the frame set at the first base. From a lookup of the germline V gene (reference sequence), CDR1 and CDR2 are MNHNY and SVGAGI. Deletion took 2 bases off V and 4 bases off J, with a span of 15 bases between the germline ends. Comments on this clone: It lacks a known antigen. No much larger clonotype is one base removed from it; base qualities were not supplied.

The CDR3 regions of human TCRbeta chains were subjected to immunosequencing. In the original analysis: TCRs in the repertoires were matched against a reference library of SARS-CoV-2-specific TCRs that had been generated with the MIRA antigen-specificity platform. Breadth was defined as the fraction of unique TCRs that were SARS-CoV-2-associated. Depth was defined as the fraction of total T cells that were SARS-CoV-2-associated. Using the MIRA data, every spike-specific TCR was mapped to the spike region that the TCR reacted to and assigned to either a CD4 or a CD8 class. Log10-transformed breadth and depth values were compared by one-way ANOVA with Sidak's multiple comparisons tests. Held by TCRdb, this immuneACCESS table contains in-frame sequences only and omits some clones. Under half of the omission traces to an unresolved V gene where checked; the cause of the rest is unknown. The DNA was the basis for D and trimming; V, J and clone size are from that table. For this sample the table gives roughly 190,000 clones, of which 80% to 95% were detected only once. The top ten clonotypes cover roughly 1.4% of the sample.

The source is an adult in good health. This specimen was peripheral blood, taken on day 0 of AZD1222 vaccination. This chain joins TRBV6-6 to TRBJ1-3; TRBD1 could be the D gene, as 6 bases match. Here is the DNA: TGTGCCAGCAGTTACCGCGTGGGACATCTAGGAAACACCATATATTTT. The encoded protein is CASSYRVGHLGNTIYF.